Included here is one T cell receptor (beta chain) sequence, with context. Its antigen is currently not known. Nothing much larger sits one base from this clone, and base qualities are not available. The immunoSEQ Assay, a bias-controlled multiplex PCR, was used to amplify TCRbeta CDR3 regions from genomic DNA. Turning to the authors' computational methods: Nucleated cell counts per sample were estimated from amplification of reference gene primers within the assay. To quantify the absolute abundance of each unique TCRbeta CDR3 rearrangement, sequence reads were collapsed and filtered. For each sample, productive Simpson clonality was calculated as the square root of Simpson's diversity index over productive rearrangements. TCRdb took this table from immuneACCESS and kept in-frame rearrangements with V and J called. Such tables lack part of the clones; where checked against another copy, unresolved V genes explain under half of the gap, and the rest is unexplained. The V and J calls and clone size come from that table; D and trimming were worked out from the DNA. This sample lists about 49,000 clones; less than 90% were detected once. The ten most abundant clones make up about 1.6% of the sample.

The data are from a study of blood T cell repertoires in COVID-19 (dated by TCRdb to 2019 to 2021). With respect to the entire study: Samples from collaborators originated in the United States, Italy and Spain and spanned both the acute and convalescent phases of COVID-19. The prospective study material was composed of cDNA or gDNA derived from T cells, B-cell-depleted T cells, or PBMCs. The dataset comprised deeply sampled blood TCRbeta repertoires from subjects exposed to, actively infected with, or recovered from COVID-19. The repertoires were made available in a free public database intended to serve as a resource for research on the immune response to SARS-CoV-2. Samples came from the ongoing ImmuneRACE study (first 160 participants) plus 1,254 subjects from 6 global collaborators. Sample metadata almost always included a de-identified subject ID, COVID-19 status, age in years and sex. HLA class I and class II types, where available, came from metadata supplied by the sample provider rather than from assay-based typing.

Study-level results and caveats: The amount of clinical and demographic metadata varied by source and participant and was provided uncurated.

Each collaborating institution followed its own protocols to collect whole blood in K2EDTA tubes. For TCRbeta analysis, collaborators shipped samples in one of three forms: frozen whole blood, isolated PBMCs, or DNA extracted from either of those sample types. This clonotype was sampled from a man over 45 with acute or convalescent COVID-19. Sequencing was done on a sample of peripheral blood.

The CDR3 region: CASSLEWQSYSPLHF. The nucleotide sequence is TGTGCCAGCAGCTTAGAATGGCAATCGTATTCACCCCTCCACTTT. The chain is encoded by TRBV7-2 joined to TRBJ1-6, with the identity of the D gene unclear. The cysteine opens and the phenylalanine closes a CDR3 of 15 amino acids. Just CDR3 DNA is preserved here, 45 bases in frame from base 1. The V and J ends are trimmed by 1 base and 8 bases, leaving 12 bases between them. The germline V gene sets CDR1 to SGHTA and CDR2 to FQGNSA.